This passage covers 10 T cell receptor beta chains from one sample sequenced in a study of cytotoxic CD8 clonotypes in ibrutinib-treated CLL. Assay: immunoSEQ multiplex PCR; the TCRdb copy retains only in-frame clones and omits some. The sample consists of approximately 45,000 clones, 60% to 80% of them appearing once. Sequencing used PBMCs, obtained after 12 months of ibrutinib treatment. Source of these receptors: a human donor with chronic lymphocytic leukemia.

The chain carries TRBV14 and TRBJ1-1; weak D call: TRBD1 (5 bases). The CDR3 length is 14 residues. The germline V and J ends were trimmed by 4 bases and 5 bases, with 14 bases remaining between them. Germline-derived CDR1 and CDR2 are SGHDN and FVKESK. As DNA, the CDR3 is TGTGCCAGCAGCCTGCGTGGGGGTGGGACTGAAGCTTTCTTT. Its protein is CASSLRGGGTEAFF.

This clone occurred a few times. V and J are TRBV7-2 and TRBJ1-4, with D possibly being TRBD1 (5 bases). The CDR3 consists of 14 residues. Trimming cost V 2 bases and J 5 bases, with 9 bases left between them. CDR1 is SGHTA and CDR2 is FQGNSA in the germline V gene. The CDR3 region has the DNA TGTGCCAGCAGCTTAAGACAGTCAAATGAAAAACTGTTTTTT. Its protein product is CASSLRQSNEKLFF.

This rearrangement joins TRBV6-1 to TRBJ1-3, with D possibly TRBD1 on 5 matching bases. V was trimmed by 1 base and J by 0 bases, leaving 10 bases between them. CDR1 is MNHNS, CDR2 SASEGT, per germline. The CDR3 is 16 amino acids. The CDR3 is CASSEGGISSGNTIYF. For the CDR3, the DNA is TGTGCCAGCAGTGAAGGGGGGATCTCCTCTGGAAACACCATATATTTT.

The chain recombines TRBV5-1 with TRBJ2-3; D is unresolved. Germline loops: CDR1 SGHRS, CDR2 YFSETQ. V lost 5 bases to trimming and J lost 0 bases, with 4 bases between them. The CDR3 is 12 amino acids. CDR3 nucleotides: TGCGCCAGCAGGGGTAGCACAGATACGCAGTATTTT. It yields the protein CASRGSTDTQYF.

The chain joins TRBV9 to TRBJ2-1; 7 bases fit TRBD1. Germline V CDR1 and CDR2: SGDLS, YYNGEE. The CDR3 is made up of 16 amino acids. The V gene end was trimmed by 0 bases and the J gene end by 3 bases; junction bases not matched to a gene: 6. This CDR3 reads CASSVGTGTRYNEQFF. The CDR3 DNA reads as TGTGCCAGCAGCGTAGGGACAGGTACCCGCTACAATGAGCAGTTCTTC.

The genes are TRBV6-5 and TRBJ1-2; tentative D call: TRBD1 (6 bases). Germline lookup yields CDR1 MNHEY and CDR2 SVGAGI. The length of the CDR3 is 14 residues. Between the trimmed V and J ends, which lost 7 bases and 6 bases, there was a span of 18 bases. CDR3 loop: CASTPGTSAHGYTF. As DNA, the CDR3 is TGTGCCAGCACTCCCGGGACATCCGCTCATGGCTACACCTTC.

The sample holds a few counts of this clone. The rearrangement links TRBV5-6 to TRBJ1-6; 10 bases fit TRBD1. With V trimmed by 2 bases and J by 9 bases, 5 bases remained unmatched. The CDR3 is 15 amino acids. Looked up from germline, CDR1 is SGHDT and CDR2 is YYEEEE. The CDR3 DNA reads TGTGCCAGCAGCTTAATAGGGACAGGGGTTTCACCCCTCCACTTT. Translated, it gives CASSLIGTGVSPLHF.

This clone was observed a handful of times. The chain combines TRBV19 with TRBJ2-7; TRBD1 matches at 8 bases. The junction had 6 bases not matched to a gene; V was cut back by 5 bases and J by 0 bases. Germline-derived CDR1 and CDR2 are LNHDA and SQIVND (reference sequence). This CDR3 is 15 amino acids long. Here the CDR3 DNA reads TGTGCCAGTAGTGCTGGGACAGGCGGCTCCTACGAGCAGTACTTC. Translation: CASSAGTGGSYEQYF.

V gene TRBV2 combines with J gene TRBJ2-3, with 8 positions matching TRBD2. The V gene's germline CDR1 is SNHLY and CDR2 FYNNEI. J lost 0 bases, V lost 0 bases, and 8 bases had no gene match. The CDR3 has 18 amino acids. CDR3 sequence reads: CASSEAPVAGWSTDTQYF. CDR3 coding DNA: TGTGCCAGCAGTGAAGCCCCGGTAGCGGGGTGGAGCACAGATACGCAGTATTTT.

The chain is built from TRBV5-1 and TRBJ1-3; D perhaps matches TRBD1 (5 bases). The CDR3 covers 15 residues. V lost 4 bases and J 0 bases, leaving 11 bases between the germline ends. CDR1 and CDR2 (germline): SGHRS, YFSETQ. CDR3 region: CASSTAGDSGNTIYF. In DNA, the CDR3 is TGCGCCAGCAGCACCGCGGGGGACTCTGGAAACACCATATATTTT.